This T cell receptor (beta chain) was recorded in a study of esophageal squamous cell carcinoma under preoperative chemotherapy. On the study more broadly: Samples included peripheral blood T cells as well as tumor-infiltrating lymphocytes.

Germline trimming cut 0 bases from V and 7 bases from J; bases unmatched to any gene: 10. The CDR3 runs to 17 residues. Germline CDR1 is SGHTA and CDR2 is FQGNSA. TCRdb used MiXCR to reprocess the PCR reads, holding one entry per CDR3 protein. The profile shows about 1,300 distinct CDR3 sequences, about 29% of them singletons. Overall study results and limits: After paclitaxel-nedaplatin, abundant clones were more likely to contract than amplify. Chemotherapy was followed by significantly higher TCR diversity in peripheral T cells only, not tumor-infiltrating lymphocytes.

With respect to this clonotype: Its antigen is as yet unknown. A much more abundant neighbour one base away suggests this may be a read error.

Time point specified: after preoperative PTX-NDP chemotherapy. Before surgery, patients were given preoperative paclitaxel-nedaplatin chemotherapy. The chain combines TRBV7-2 with TRBJ2-1, with 9 bases that match TRBD2. This TCR was sampled from a human donor with esophageal squamous cell carcinoma. The donor label of this sample is uncertain. Sampling took place from a patient given preoperative chemotherapy. Here the CDR3 reads CASSLATRVAGVNEQFF. DNA for the CDR3: TGTGCCAGCAGCTTAGCCACCCGGGTAGCGGGAGTTAATGAGCAGTTCTTC.